The present T cell receptor (beta chain) was sequenced within a study of T cells after yellow fever vaccination. On the study more broadly: Low-cell-number fractions underwent preparation using SMART-Seq v4 Ultra Low Input. Study results and caveats: Only a small proportion of the clonotypes turned up in both the CD4 and the CD8 compartments, likely arising from convergent recombination. Post-booster repertoires contained most primary-vaccination clones again (almost 97% CD4, around 88% CD8).

TCRdb reprocessed the 5' RACE reads with MiXCR, giving one entry per CDR3 protein. Among a few hundred thousand distinct CDR3 sequences listed, around 16% were seen once. Concerning this clonotype itself: Its antigen remains unidentified.

The germline CDR1 and CDR2 sequences are MDHEN and SYDVKM. V lost 2 bases and J lost 0, with 8 bases in between. The CDR3 is 15 amino acids. This receptor was obtained from a man aged 18 to 30 who received the YFV17D yellow fever vaccine. This sample comprised PBMCs, obtained less than 6 days after the first yellow fever vaccination. The chain employs TRBV28 and TRBJ1-5; no firm D call. Here the CDR3 reads CASSLAGGSNQPQHF. The CDR3 coding sequence is TGTGCCAGCAGTTTAGCAGGAGGTAGCAATCAGCCCCAGCATTTT.